This T cell receptor (beta chain) was recovered during a study of T cell responses to AZD1222 COVID-19 vaccine. Overall study context: Pooled together were second doses at about 4 or about 12 weeks. Findings of the study overall: Donor demographics were predominantly white British with a female majority; clonal diversity may be underestimated. There were vaccine-associated CD4 TCRs across spike, dominant at 160-218 and 743-854. Reportedly, nearly half the spike-specific TCRs target unmutated variant regions.

The assay was immunoSEQ multiplex PCR, and TCRdb's table has in-frame clones only and misses some. This sample has roughly 150,000 clones, with about nine tenths found just once. Germline assignment: CDR1 MNHEY and CDR2 SVGAGI. The V gene end was trimmed by 4 bases and the J gene end by 4 bases; junction bases not matched to a gene: 8. The CDR3 is made up of 16 amino acids. As for this clone: No antigen is known for it.

The clonotype comes from an adult in good health. V usage is TRBV6-5 and J usage is TRBJ2-1; the match to TRBD2 covers 9 bases. This specimen consisted of peripheral blood, obtained on day 0 of AZD1222 vaccination. The CDR3 sequence: CASSLVAGVGYNEQFF. CDR3 coding DNA: TGTGCCAGCAGTTTGGTAGCGGGAGTCGGGTACAATGAGCAGTTCTTC.